The clone carrying this T cell receptor (beta chain) was recorded only once. Sequenced by immunoSEQ multiplex PCR; TCRdb stores in-frame clones only, minus some. The table has about 140,000 clones, about 80% seen once. This specimen belongs to a study of cytotoxic CD8 clonotypes in ibrutinib-treated CLL. The TCR originated in a human donor with chronic lymphocytic leukemia. Material: PBMCs, obtained after 12 months of ibrutinib treatment.

CDR3 bases: TGTGCCAGCAGCCCCGGGGGCAGCAAAAAGAGAGAGACCCAGTACTTC. Protein sequence: CASSPGGSKKRETQYF. The chain links TRBV7-3 to TRBJ2-5, with D perhaps TRBD1 or TRBD2 (6 bases each). In germline, CDR1 is SGHTA, CDR2 FQGTGA. The CDR3 runs 16 residues. The V end was cut by 5 bases, the J end by 4 bases, with 20 bases between.